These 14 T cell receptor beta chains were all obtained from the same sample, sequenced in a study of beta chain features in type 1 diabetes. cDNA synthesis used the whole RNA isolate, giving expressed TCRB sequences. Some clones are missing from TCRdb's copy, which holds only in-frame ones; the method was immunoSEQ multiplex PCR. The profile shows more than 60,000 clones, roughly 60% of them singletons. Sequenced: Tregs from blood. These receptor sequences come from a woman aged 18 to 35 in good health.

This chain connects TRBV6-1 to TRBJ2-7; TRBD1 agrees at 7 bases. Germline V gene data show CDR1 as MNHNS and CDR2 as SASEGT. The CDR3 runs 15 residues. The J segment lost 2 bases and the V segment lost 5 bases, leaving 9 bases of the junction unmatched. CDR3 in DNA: TGTGCCAGCAGTCGTCAGGGGGAGTTGGCCTACGAGCAGTACTTC. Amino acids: CASSRQGELAYEQYF.

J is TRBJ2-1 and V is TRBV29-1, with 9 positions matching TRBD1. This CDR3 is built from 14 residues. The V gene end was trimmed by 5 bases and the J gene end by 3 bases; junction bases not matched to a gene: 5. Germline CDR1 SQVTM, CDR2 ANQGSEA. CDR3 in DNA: TGCAGCGTTAGAGGACAGGGGCACTACAATGAGCAGTTCTTC. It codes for CSVRGQGHYNEQFF.

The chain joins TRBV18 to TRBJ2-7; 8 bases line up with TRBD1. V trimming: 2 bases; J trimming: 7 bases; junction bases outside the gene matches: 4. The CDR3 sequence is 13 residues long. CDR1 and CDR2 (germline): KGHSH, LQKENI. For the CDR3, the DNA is TGTGCCAGCTCACCAGGACAGGGAAGGGAGCAGTACTTC. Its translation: CASSPGQGREQYF.

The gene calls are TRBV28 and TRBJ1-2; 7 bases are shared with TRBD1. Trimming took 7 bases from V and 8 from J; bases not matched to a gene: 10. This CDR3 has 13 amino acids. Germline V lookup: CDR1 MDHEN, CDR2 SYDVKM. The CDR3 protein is CASKPGQFGGYTF. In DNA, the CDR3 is TGTGCCAGCAAACCGGGACAGTTTGGGGGCTACACCTTC.

The CDR3 sequence: CASSPGSVEPQHF. The CDR3 nucleotides are TGTGCCAGCAGTCCAGGGTCCGTTGAGCCCCAGCATTTT. This chain joins TRBV6-5 and TRBJ1-5; TRBD1 is a possible D gene (5 bases). CDR1 is MNHEY and CDR2 is SVGAGI in the germline V gene. The CDR3 length is 13 residues. V was pared by 5 bases and J by 8 bases, with 13 bases between.

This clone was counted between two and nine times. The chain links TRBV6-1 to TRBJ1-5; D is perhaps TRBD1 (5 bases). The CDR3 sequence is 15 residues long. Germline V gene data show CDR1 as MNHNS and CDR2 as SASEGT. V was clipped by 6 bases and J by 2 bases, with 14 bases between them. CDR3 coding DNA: TGTGCCAGCAGGGGCGGGGACGTGGGCAATCAGCCCCAGCATTTT. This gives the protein CASRGGDVGNQPQHF.

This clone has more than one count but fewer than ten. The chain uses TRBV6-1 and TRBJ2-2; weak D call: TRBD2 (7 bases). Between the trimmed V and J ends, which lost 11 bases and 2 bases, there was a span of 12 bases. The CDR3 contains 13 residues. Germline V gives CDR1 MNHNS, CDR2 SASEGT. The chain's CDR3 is CALGGLNTGELFF. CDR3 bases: TGTGCCCTCGGGGGGCTAAACACCGGGGAGCTGTTTTTT.

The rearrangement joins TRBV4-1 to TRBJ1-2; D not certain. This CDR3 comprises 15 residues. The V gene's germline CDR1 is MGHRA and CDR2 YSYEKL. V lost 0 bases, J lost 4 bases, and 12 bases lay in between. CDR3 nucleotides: TGCGCCAGCAGCCAAGATAATATGCCGAGCTATGGCTACACCTTC. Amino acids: CASSQDNMPSYGYTF.

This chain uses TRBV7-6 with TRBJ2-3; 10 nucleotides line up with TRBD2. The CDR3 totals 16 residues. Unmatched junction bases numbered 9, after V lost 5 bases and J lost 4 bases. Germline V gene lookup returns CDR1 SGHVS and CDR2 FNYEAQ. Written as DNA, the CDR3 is TGTGCCAGCAGCCAAAGAGCGGGGGGGGGTTCAGATACGCAGTATTTT. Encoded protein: CASSQRAGGGSDTQYF.

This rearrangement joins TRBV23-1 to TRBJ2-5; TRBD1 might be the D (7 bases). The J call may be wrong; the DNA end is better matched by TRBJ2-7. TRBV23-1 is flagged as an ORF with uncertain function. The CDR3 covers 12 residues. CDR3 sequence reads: CAGGGYSYEQYF. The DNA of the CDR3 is TGCGCCGGAGGGGGCTACTCCTACGAGCAGTACTTC.

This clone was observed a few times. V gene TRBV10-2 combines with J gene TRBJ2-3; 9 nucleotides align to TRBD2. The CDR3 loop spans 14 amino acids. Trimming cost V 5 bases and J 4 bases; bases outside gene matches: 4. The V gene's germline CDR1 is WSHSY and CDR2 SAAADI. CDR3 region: CASSLAGEADTQYF. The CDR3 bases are TGCGCCAGCAGTTTAGCGGGGGAGGCAGATACGCAGTATTTT.

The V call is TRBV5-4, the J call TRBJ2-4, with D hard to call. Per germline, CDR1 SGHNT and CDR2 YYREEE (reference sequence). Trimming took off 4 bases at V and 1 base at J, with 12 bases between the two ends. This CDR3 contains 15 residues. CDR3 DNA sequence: TGTGCCAGCAGCCTGGCGACTGAGGCCAAAAACATTCAGTACTTC. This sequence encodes CASSLATEAKNIQYF.

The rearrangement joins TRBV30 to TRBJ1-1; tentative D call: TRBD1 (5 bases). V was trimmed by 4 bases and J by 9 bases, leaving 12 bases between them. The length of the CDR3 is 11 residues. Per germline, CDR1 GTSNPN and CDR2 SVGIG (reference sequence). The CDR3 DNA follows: TGTGCCTGGATCCAGACAGATAAAGCTTTCTTT. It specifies CAWIQTDKAFF.

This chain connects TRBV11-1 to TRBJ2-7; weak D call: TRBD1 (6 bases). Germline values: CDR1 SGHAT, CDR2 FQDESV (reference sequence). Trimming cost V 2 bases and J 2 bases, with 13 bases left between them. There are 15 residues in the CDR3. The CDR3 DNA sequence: TGTGCCAGCAGCTTAAATTTAGGGGGTACCTACGAGCAGTACTTC. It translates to CASSLNLGGTYEQYF.